This TCR beta chain was found in a study of control samples from healthy donors and cancer patients. From germline, CDR1 is SGHRS and CDR2 YFSETQ. CDR3 length equals 14 residues. V lost 3 bases, J lost 6 bases, and 6 bases stayed unmatched. This clone is categorized as medium-sized. Sequenced by immunoSEQ multiplex PCR; TCRdb stores in-frame clones only, minus some. The sample holds about 140,000 clones, around 94% seen once. The chain has TRBV5-1 and TRBJ1-2; TRBD1 aligns across 9 bases. The receptor was derived from a man aged 35 to 55 in good health. The sequencing sample was made of blood. The CDR3 DNA follows: TGCGCCAGCAGCTGGGGGACAGGGAGCAATGGCTACACCTTC. Amino acids: CASSWGTGSNGYTF.